This entry describes one T cell receptor beta chain. The sample belongs to a study of blood T cell repertoires in COVID-19. Looked up from germline, CDR1 is LNHDA and CDR2 is SQIVND (reference sequence). Trimming removed 0 bases at V and 7 bases at J, with 16 bases between. This CDR3 has 16 residues. The authors' processing: Researchers report that nucleated cell counts were estimated from reference gene primer amplification. Method: immunoSEQ multiplex PCR; TCRdb's copy keeps in-frame clones and lacks some. V and J calls and clone size are given by that table; D and trimming were obtained from the DNA. The table includes more than 95,000 clones, roughly 90% detected once.

Sequenced: peripheral blood. This receptor was taken from a man aged 50-60 years with acute or convalescent COVID-19. This sequence joins TRBV19 and TRBJ1-5; D perhaps matches TRBD1 (5 bases). The CDR3 coding sequence is TGTGCCAGTAGTATAGAAGGAGTAGGGAAGGGGCAGCCCCAGCATTTT. Translating gives CASSIEGVGKGQPQHF.